A selection of T cell receptor beta chains follows, all from one sample in a study of T cell repertoires in cytomegalovirus infection. In TCRdb, the reads were re-called with MiXCR into one record per CDR3 protein. The data show tens of thousands of distinct CDR3 sequences, with more than 3% seen just once and 22% held by the top ten. Sequenced sample: PBMCs. Source of these receptors: a human donor in good health (CMV status not recorded). Some clones in this sample may be carry-over from other donors' samples. Both conserved end residues are part of each CDR3. A D gene is named only where the DNA matches it firmly. Rows may omit the clone size; those that give it use once, few, many or a size class.

d_call j_call clone_size v_call cdr3_aa cdr3_nt
TRBD2 TRBJ2-3 many TRBV5-1 CASSLGLASTDTQYF TGCGCCAGCAGCTTGGGACTAGCGAGCACAGATACGCAGTATTTT
TRBD2 TRBJ2-5 many TRBV7-2 CASSLANLAGVETQYF TGTGCCAGCAGCTTAGCGAACCTAGCGGGAGTCGAGACCCAGTACTTC
NA TRBJ1-3 many TRBV6-1 CASKIGLSGNTIYF TGTGCCAGCAAAATAGGCCTCTCTGGAAACACCATATATTTT
TRBD1 TRBJ2-4 few TRBV11-2 CASSTRTGAGIQYF TGTGCCAGCAGCACCCGGACAGGGGCGGGCATTCAGTACTTC
NA TRBJ1-1 many TRBV28 CASSLFGPTQGSEAFF TGTGCCAGCAGTTTATTTGGGCCCACCCAGGGCTCTGAAGCTTTCTTT
NA TRBJ2-6 many TRBV7-2 CASREYSGANVLTF TGTGCCAGCAGAGAATACTCTGGGGCCAACGTCCTGACTTTC
NA TRBJ2-2 many TRBV19 CASASSNTGELFF TGTGCCAGTGCAAGCTCGAACACCGGGGAGCTGTTTTTT
NA TRBJ2-2 many TRBV7-2 CASNPRTSTNTGELFF TGTGCCAGCAACCCTCGCACCAGTACGAACACCGGGGAGCTGTTTTTT
NA TRBJ2-1 many TRBV7-2 CASSLGSLQGEQFF TGTGCCAGCAGCTTAGGTTCACTACAGGGTGAGCAGTTCTTC
NA TRBJ2-1 NA TRBV7-2 CASSLMPGNEQFF TGTGCCAGCAGCTTAATGCCCGGTAATGAGCAGTTCTTC
NA TRBJ2-2 many TRBV7-2 CASSTDSNTGELFF TGTGCCAGCAGCACCGACTCGAACACCGGGGAGCTGTTTTTT
NA TRBJ1-1 many TRBV28 CASRGNTEAFF TGTGCCAGCAGGGGAAACACTGAAGCTTTCTTT
TRBD2 TRBJ2-1 many TRBV7-2 CASSPGEREGRYEQFF TGTGCCAGCAGCCCCGGGGAGCGGGAGGGCCGGTATGAGCAGTTCTTC
TRBD2 TRBJ2-1 many TRBV7-2 CASSLPGLGSHEQFF TGTGCCAGCAGCTTACCGGGACTAGGGTCACATGAGCAGTTCTTC
NA TRBJ1-2 many TRBV6-8 CASTMGGGLRGYTF TGTGCCAGCACCATGGGTGGGGGTTTGCGAGGCTACACCTTC
TRBD2 TRBJ2-5 many TRBV7-2 CATAQSGGALETQYF TGTGCCACTGCCCAGAGCGGGGGGGCCCTGGAGACCCAGTACTTC
TRBD1 TRBJ1-2 many TRBV20-1 CSAPRTGINYGYTF TGCAGTGCTCCAAGGACAGGGATAAACTATGGCTACACCTTC
NA TRBJ2-4 many TRBV12-3/TRBV12-4 CASSPFSPRGENIQYF TGTGCCAGCAGTCCATTTTCTCCTCGTGGGGAAAACATTCAGTACTTC
TRBD2 TRBJ2-3 many TRBV11-2 CASSLLRLALDTQYF TGTGCCAGCAGCTTACTCCGACTAGCTTTAGATACGCAGTATTTT
NA TRBJ2-3 many TRBV7-8 CASSFTSSTRATDTQYF TGTGCCAGCAGCTTTACGTCCTCGACTAGGGCCACAGATACGCAGTATTTT
TRBD1 TRBJ1-2 many TRBV20-1 CSAFLGQGASNYGYTF TGCAGTGCTTTTTTGGGACAGGGGGCCTCTAACTATGGCTACACCTTC
NA TRBJ2-7 NA TRBV7-9 CASSPAGDYEQYF TGTGCCAGCAGCCCGGCCGGGGACTACGAGCAGTACTTC
NA TRBJ2-5 once TRBV7-6 CASSLETAYSFGTETQYF TGTGCCAGCAGCTTAGAGACAGCTTACTCTTTTGGTACGGAGACCCAGTACTTC
TRBD2 TRBJ2-1 many TRBV7-2 CASSPGLVGEQFF TGTGCCAGCAGCCCCGGACTAGTCGGTGAGCAGTTCTTC
TRBD1 TRBJ1-1 many TRBV5-4 CASSGGTDINTEAFF TGTGCCAGCAGCGGGGGGACAGACATAAACACTGAAGCTTTCTTT
NA TRBJ2-7 many TRBV25-1 CASSLNLGEQYF TGTGCCAGCAGTTTAAACTTGGGCGAGCAGTACTTC
TRBD1 TRBJ1-1 many TRBV2 CASSGDRGLFNTEAFF TGTGCCAGCAGTGGGGACAGGGGCTTATTTAACACTGAAGCTTTCTTT
NA TRBJ2-7 many TRBV5-5 CASGEGAYPYEQYF TGTGCCAGCGGTGAGGGCGCATACCCCTACGAGCAGTACTTC
TRBD1 TRBJ1-1 many TRBV6-6 CASSDTGVGEAFF TGTGCCAGCAGCGACACAGGGGTAGGTGAAGCTTTCTTT
NA TRBJ2-7 many TRBV7-2 CASSFGLTGKGEYF TGTGCCAGCAGCTTTGGCCTAACGGGGAAGGGGGAGTACTTC
TRBD1 TRBJ1-1 many TRBV7-2 CASSLVGRDRDAFF TGTGCCAGCAGCTTAGTAGGTAGAGACAGGGACGCTTTCTTT
NA TRBJ1-6 NA TRBV7-2 CASSTRAGYSPLHF TGTGCCAGCAGCACAAGGGCAGGATATTCACCCCTCCACTTT
NA TRBJ2-1 many TRBV5-3 CASSLVGGAVGEQFF TGTGCCAGCAGCTTGGTCGGGGGTGCGGTAGGTGAGCAGTTCTTC
TRBD1 TRBJ2-7 many TRBV7-2 CASSYTTGVSYEQYF TGTGCCAGCAGCTACACGACAGGGGTCTCCTACGAGCAGTACTTC
NA TRBJ1-2 many TRBV7-2 CASSSWGGYTF TGTGCCAGCAGCTCCTGGGGTGGCTACACCTTC
NA TRBJ1-5 many TRBV12-3/TRBV12-4 CASSFRRLSQHF TGTGCCAGCAGTTTCCGACGGCTCTCCCAGCATTTT
TRBD1 TRBJ2-3 many TRBV6-8 CASSSGTDYTDTQYF TGTGCCAGCAGTTCCGGGACAGACTACACAGATACGCAGTATTTT
TRBD2 TRBJ2-1 many TRBV28 CASSLGSGKINEQFF TGTGCCAGCAGTTTAGGTAGCGGGAAAATCAATGAGCAGTTCTTC
NA TRBJ2-2 many TRBV19 CASNTDSTGELFF TGTGCCAGTAACACGGACTCGACCGGGGAGCTGTTTTTT
NA TRBJ2-1 many TRBV2 CASSGPVIRQVEQFF TGTGCCAGCAGTGGTCCGGTTATTAGACAGGTTGAGCAGTTCTTC
NA TRBJ2-2 many TRBV7-6 CASSSGAGGTGELFF TGTGCTAGCAGCTCGGGCGCGGGTGGCACCGGGGAGCTGTTTTTT
NA TRBJ2-1 many TRBV7-3 CASSSRPGVDYNEQFF TGTGCCAGCAGCTCCCGCCCGGGCGTGGACTACAATGAGCAGTTCTTC
NA TRBJ1-2 many TRBV6-5 CASSGTGRGGGYTF TGTGCCAGCAGTGGAACAGGGAGGGGGGGAGGCTACACCTTC
NA TRBJ2-7 NA TRBV5-5 CASSGGYRGGTSEQYF TGTGCCAGCAGCGGGGGTTATCGGGGCGGAACGAGCGAGCAGTACTTC
NA TRBJ2-7 many TRBV29-1 CSVEEGFGEQYF TGCAGCGTTGAAGAGGGCTTCGGCGAGCAGTACTTC